The sequence of this T cell receptor (beta chain) was determined in a study of memory CD4+ T cells and cytomegalovirus serostatus (dated by TCRdb to about 2019). Study-level background: A total of roughly 35 healthy Belgian adults, of whom 9 were CMV seropositive and approximately 24 were CMV seronegative, were included in the cohort. To replicate a published TCR-based CMV serostatus classifier, the study sequenced CD4+ memory TCRbeta repertoires from a Belgian cohort whose cytomegalovirus serostatus was known. Results the study describes overall, beyond this receptor: CMV serostatus prediction reached a median bootstrapped AUC of 0.95 with the original framework and 0.91 with a US-trained random forest. The results were interpreted as suggesting that the CMV-associated TCR signature is largely present in the CD4+ memory repertoire. Only CD4+CD45RO+ memory cells were sequenced, in contrast to the original study, which included naive and memory CD4+ and CD8+ populations. Of around 160 previously reported CMV-associated TCRbeta sequences, 55 to 75 appeared in the CD4+ memory repertoires, each in one to five individuals. The original-framework classifier achieved a median bootstrapped AUC of 0.95 with a 95% CI of 0.76-1.00 on the Belgian cohort.

Genomic DNA was extracted from sorted cells with the Quick-DNA Microprep Kit. Amplification of TCRbeta DNA was done with the immunoSEQ hsTCRbeta kit, following the protocol from the manufacturer. TCRbeta libraries were sequenced on an Illumina MiSeq instrument. The study's processing was this. Once out-of-frame sequences had been removed, millions of distinct TCRbeta sequences were left, which works out to an average of about 71,000 per individual. Each individual was scored using the number of 164 previously reported CMV-associated TCRbeta sequences that the individual carried and the total number of productive distinct TCRbeta sequences. A beta-binomial model was reimplemented in Python, and random forests from scikit-learn, run with default parameters, were trained on data from the US cohort. Classifier performance on the Belgian cohort was summarized as median AUC with percentile confidence intervals calculated over 10,000 bootstrap iterations. In its TCRdb copy, this immuneACCESS table keeps in-frame sequences only and misses some clones. Where compared with another copy, unresolved V genes explain less than half of these, and the others have no known cause. That table supplies the V and J calls and clone size; D and trimming were determined from the DNA. This sample comprises 50,000 to 55,000 clones, about 78% of them detected only once. 0.77% of the sample is held by the ten biggest clonotypes.

Single viable CD3+CD4+CD8-CD45RO+ cells were sorted as memory CD4+ T cells on a FACSAria II. To determine CMV serostatus, a Roche Elecsys assay was used that detects serum IgG against CMV pp150, pp28, p38 and p52. Following thawing, total CD4+ T cells were enriched through positive selection using CD4 magnetic microbeads. The samples came from a different study that was designed specifically to examine the CD4+ T cell memory repertoire. Following standard operating procedures, peripheral blood mononuclear cells were isolated and cryopreserved, while serum was kept at -80 degrees C. The staining relied on CD3-PerCP (BW264/56), CD4-APC (RPA-T4), CD45RO-PE (UCHT1) and CD8-Pacific Orange (3B5) antibodies, and Sytox blue was used to exclude non-viable cells. V gives up 6 bases and J gives up 2 bases, and the segment between their germline ends measures 14 bases. Including cysteine and phenylalanine, the CDR3 has 14 amino acids. Of all the DNA, just the CDR3 is kept, 42 bases in frame from base 1. The germline V gene gives CDR1 as SGHRS and CDR2 as YFSETQ.

As to this clone: There is no known antigen for this receptor. No base qualities exist here, and no much larger clone lies one base off it.

Sequencing was carried out using memory CD4+ T cells from blood. The TCR originated in an adult in good health and CMV-seronegative. The sequence is built from TRBV5-1 and TRBJ2-5; the D gene lacks a confident call. The DNA sequence reads TGCGCCAGCAAACAGCAACCCGGACAAGAGACCCAGTACTTC. It encodes CASKQQPGQETQYF.